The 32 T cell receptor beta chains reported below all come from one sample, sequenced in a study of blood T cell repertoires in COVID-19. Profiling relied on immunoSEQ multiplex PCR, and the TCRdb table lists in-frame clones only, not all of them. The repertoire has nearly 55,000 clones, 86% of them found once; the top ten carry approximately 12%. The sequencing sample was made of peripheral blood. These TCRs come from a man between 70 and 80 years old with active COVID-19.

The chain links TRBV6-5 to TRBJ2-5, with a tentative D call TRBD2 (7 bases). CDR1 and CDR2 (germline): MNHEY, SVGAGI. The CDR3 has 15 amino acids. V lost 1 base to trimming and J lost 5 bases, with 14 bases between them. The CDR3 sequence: CASSYLTGGRETQYF. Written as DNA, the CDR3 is TGTGCCAGCAGTTACTTGACGGGGGGCAGGGAGACCCAGTACTTC.

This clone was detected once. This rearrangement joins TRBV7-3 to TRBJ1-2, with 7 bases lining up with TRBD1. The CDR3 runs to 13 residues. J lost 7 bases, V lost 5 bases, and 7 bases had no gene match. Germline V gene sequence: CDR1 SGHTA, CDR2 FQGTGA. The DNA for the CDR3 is TGTGCCAGCAGCCTAGGGACAGTGGTTGGCTACACCTTC. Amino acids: CASSLGTVVGYTF.

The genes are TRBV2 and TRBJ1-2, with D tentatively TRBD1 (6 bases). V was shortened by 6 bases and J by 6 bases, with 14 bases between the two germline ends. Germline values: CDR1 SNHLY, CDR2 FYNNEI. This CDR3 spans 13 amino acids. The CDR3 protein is CASSYRVGDGYTF. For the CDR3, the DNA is TGTGCCAGCAGCTACAGGGTGGGAGATGGCTACACCTTC.

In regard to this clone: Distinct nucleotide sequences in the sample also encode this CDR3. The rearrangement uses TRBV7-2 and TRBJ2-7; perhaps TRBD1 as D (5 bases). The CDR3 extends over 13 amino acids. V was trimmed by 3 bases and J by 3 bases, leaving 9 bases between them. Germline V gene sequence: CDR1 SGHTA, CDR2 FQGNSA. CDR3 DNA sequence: TGTGCCAGCAGCTTGGGCAGGGTCTACGAGCAGTACTTC. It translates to CASSLGRVYEQYF.

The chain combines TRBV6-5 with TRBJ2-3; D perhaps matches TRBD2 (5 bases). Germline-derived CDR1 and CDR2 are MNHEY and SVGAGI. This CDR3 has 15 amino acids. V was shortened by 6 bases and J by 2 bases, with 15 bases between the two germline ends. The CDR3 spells CASSFPSTLTDTQYF. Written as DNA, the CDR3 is TGTGCCAGCAGCTTTCCTAGCACTCTCACAGATACGCAGTATTTT.

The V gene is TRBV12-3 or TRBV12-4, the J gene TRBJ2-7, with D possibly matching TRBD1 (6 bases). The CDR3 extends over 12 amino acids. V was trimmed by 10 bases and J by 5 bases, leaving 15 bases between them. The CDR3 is CATGDRPHEQYF. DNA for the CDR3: TGTGCCACAGGGGACCGACCCCACGAGCAGTACTTC.

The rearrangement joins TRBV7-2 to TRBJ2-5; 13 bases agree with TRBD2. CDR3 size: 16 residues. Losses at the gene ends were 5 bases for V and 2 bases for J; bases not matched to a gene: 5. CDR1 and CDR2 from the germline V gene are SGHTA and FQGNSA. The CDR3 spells CASSTGLAGDQETQYF. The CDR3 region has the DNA TGTGCCAGCAGCACCGGACTAGCGGGGGATCAAGAGACCCAGTACTTC.

The CDR3 sequence: CASSPGGTAKNIQYF. In DNA form, the CDR3 reads TGCGCCAGCAGCCCCGGGGGTACAGCCAAAAACATTCAGTACTTC. This rearrangement joins TRBV5-1 to TRBJ2-4; D may be TRBD2 (6 bases). The CDR3 loop spans 15 amino acids. The V end lost 4 bases, the J end lost 0 bases, and 11 bases lay between the germline ends. Germline CDR1 and CDR2: SGHRS and YFSETQ.

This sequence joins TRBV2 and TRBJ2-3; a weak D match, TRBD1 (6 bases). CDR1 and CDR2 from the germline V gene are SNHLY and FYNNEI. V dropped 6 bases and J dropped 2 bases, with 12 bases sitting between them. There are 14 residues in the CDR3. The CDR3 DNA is TGTGCCAGCAGAGTAGACAGGCACACAGATACGCAGTATTTT. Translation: CASRVDRHTDTQYF.

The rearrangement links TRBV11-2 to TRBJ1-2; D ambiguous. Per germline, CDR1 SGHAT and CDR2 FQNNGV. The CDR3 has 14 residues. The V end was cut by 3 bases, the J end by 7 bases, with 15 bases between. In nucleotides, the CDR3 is TGTGCCAGCAGCTTGGGTCTACGGCGGGGTGGCTACACCTTC. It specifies CASSLGLRRGGYTF.

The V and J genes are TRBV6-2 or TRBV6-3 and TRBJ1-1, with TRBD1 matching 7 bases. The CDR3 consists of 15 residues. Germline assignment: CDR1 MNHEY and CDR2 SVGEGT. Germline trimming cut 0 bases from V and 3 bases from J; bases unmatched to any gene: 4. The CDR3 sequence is CASSYSTGAYTEAFF. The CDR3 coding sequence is TGTGCCAGCAGTTACTCAACAGGGGCCTACACTGAAGCTTTCTTT.

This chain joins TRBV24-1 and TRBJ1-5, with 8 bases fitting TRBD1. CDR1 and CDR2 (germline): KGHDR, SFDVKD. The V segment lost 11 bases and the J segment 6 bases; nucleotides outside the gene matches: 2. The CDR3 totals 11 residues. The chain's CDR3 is CARTGGQPQHF. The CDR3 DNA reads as TGTGCCAGAACAGGGGGTCAGCCCCAGCATTTT.

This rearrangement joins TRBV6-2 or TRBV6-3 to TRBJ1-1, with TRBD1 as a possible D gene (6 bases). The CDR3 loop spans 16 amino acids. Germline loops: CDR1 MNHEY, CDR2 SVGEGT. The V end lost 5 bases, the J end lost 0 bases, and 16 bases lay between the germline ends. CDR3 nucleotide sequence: TGTGCCAGCAGTCCAGAGACCAACAGGGTGAACACTGAAGCTTTCTTT. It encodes CASSPETNRVNTEAFF.

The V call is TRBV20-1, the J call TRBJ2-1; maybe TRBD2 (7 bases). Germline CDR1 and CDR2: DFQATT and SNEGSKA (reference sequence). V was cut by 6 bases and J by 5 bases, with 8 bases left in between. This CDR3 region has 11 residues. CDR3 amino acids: CSARGHNEQFF. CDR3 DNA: TGCAGTGCGCGGGGGCACAATGAGCAGTTCTTC.

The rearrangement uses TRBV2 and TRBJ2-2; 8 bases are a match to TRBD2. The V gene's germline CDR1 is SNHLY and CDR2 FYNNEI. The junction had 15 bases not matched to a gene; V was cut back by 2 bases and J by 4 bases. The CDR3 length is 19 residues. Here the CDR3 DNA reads TGTGCCAGCAGTGAATTACGGTTGGCGGGGGGCCGCAGCACCGGGGAGCTGTTTTTT. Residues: CASSELRLAGGRSTGELFF. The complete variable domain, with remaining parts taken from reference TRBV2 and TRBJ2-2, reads EPEVTQTPSHQVTQMGQEVILRCVPISNHLYFYWYRQILGQKVEFLVSFYNNEISEKSEIFDDQFSVERPDGSNFTLKIRSTKLEDSAMYFCASSELRLAGGRSTGELFFGEGSRLTVL.

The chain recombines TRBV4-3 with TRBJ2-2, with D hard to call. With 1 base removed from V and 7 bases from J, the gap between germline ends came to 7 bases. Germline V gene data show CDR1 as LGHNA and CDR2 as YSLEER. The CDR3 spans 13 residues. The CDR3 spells CASSQVASGELFF. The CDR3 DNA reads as TGCGCCAGCAGCCAAGTAGCTAGCGGGGAGCTGTTTTTT.

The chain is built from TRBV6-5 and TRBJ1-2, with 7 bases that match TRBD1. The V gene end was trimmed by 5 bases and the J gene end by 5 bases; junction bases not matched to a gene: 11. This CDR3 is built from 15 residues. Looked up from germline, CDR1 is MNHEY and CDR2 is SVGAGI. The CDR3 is CASSQRDSKLYGYTF. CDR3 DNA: TGTGCCAGCAGTCAGAGGGACAGCAAACTTTATGGCTACACCTTC.

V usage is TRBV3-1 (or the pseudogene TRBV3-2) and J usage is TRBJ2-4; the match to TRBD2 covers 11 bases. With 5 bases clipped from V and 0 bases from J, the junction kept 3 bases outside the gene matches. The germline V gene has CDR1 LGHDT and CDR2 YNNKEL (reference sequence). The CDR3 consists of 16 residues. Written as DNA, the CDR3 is TGTGCCAGCAGCGAGGGACTAGCGGTAGCCAAAAACATTCAGTACTTC. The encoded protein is CASSEGLAVAKNIQYF.

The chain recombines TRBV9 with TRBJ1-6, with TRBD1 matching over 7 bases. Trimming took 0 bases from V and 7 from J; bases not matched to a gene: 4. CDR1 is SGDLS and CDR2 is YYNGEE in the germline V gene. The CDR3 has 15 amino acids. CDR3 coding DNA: TGTGCCAGCAGCGTAGTTCCGGGACAGAATTCACCCCTCCACTTT. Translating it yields CASSVVPGQNSPLHF.

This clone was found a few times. The CDR3 DNA reads as TGTGCCAGCAGCGTAGTTCCGGGGGCGAACACCGGGGAGCTGTTTTTT. Protein sequence: CASSVVPGANTGELFF. This chain connects TRBV9 to TRBJ2-2; a possible D gene is TRBD2 (6 bases). The germline V gene has CDR1 SGDLS and CDR2 YYNGEE. The CDR3 runs 16 residues. The V gene lost 0 bases and the J gene lost 0 bases, with 9 bases spanning the gap.

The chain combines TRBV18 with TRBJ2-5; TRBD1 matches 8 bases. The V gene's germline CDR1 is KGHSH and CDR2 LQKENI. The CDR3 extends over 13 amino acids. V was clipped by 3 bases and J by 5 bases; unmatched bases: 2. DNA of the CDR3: TGTGCCAGCTCACCCACAGGGGGGGAGACCCAGTACTTC. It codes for CASSPTGGETQYF. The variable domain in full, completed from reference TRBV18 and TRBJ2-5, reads NAGVMQNPRHLVRRRGQEARLRCSPMKGHSHVYWYRQLPEEGLKFMVYLQKENIIDESGMPKERFSAEFPKEGPSILRIQQVVRGDSAAYFCASSPTGGETQYFGPGTRLLVL.

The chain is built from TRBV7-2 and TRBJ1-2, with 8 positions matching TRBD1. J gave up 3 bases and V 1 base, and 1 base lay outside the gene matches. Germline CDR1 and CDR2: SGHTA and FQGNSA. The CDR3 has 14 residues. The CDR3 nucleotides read TGTGCCAGCAGCTTAGGGGACAGGTACTATGGCTACACCTTC. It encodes CASSLGDRYYGYTF.

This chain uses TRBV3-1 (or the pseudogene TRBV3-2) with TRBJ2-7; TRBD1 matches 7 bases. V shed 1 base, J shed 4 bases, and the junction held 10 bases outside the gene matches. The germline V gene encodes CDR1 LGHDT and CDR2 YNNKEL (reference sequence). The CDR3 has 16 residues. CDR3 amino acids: CASSQAGQLRRYEQYF. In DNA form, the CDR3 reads TGTGCCAGCAGCCAAGCGGGACAGTTAAGACGGTACGAGCAGTACTTC.

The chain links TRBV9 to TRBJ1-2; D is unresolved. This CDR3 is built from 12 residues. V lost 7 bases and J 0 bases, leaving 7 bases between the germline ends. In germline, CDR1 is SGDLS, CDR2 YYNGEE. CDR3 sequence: CASSGTNYGYTF. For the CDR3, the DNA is TGTGCCAGCTCCGGGACTAACTATGGCTACACCTTC.

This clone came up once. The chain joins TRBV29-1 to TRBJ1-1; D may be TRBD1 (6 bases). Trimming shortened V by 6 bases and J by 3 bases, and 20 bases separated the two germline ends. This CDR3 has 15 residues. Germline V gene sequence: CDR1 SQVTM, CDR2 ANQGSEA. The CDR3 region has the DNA TGCAGCGTCACTACCGGGCAGGGGCTATACACTGAAGCTTTCTTT. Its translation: CSVTTGQGLYTEAFF.

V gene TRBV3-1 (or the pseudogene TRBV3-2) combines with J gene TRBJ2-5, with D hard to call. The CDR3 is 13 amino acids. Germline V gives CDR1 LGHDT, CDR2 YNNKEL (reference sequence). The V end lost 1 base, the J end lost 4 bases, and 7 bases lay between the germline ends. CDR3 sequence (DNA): TGTGCCAGCAGCCAAGGGGCAGTAGAGACCCAGTACTTC. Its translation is CASSQGAVETQYF.

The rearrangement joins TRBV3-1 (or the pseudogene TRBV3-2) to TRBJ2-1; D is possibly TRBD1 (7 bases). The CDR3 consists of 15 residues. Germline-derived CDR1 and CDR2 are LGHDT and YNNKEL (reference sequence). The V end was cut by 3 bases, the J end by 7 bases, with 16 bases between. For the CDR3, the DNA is TGTGCCAGCAGCCACTCAAGCAGGGGGAGGAATGAGCAGTTCTTC. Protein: CASSHSSRGRNEQFF.

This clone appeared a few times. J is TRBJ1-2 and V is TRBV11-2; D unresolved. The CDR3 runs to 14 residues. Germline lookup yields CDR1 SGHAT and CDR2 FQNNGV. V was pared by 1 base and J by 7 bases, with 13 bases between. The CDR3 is CASSLAATRSGYTF. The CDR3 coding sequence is TGTGCCAGCAGCTTAGCGGCCACTAGGAGTGGCTACACCTTC.

CDR3 amino acids: CASSFRGQSYGYTF. In DNA form, the CDR3 reads TGTGCCAGCAGCTTTAGGGGGCAAAGCTATGGCTACACCTTC. The chain employs TRBV11-3 and TRBJ1-2, with 7 bases fitting TRBD1. Germline V CDR1 and CDR2: SGHNT, YENEEA. Trimming removed 3 bases from V and 4 bases from J; junction bases left unmatched: 5. CDR3 length: 14 residues.

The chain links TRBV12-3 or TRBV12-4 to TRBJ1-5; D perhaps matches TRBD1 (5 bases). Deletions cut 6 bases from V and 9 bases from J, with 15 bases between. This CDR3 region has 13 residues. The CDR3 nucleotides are TGTGCCAGCAGAATTCAGGGCTTCGGGCCCCAGCATTTT. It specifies CASRIQGFGPQHF.

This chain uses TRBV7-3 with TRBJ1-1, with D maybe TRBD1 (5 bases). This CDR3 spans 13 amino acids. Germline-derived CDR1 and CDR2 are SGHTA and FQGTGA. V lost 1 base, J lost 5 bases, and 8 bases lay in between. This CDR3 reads CASSLRRGTEAFF. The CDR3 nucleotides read TGTGCCAGCAGCTTAAGGCGGGGGACTGAAGCTTTCTTT.

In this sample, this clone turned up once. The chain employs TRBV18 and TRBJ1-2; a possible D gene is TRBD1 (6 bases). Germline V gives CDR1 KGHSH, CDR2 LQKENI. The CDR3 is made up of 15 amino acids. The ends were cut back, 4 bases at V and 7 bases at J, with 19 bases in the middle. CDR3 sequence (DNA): TGTGCCAGCTCACAACTTACCACAGGGTTGAGTGGCTACACCTTC. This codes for CASSQLTTGLSGYTF.